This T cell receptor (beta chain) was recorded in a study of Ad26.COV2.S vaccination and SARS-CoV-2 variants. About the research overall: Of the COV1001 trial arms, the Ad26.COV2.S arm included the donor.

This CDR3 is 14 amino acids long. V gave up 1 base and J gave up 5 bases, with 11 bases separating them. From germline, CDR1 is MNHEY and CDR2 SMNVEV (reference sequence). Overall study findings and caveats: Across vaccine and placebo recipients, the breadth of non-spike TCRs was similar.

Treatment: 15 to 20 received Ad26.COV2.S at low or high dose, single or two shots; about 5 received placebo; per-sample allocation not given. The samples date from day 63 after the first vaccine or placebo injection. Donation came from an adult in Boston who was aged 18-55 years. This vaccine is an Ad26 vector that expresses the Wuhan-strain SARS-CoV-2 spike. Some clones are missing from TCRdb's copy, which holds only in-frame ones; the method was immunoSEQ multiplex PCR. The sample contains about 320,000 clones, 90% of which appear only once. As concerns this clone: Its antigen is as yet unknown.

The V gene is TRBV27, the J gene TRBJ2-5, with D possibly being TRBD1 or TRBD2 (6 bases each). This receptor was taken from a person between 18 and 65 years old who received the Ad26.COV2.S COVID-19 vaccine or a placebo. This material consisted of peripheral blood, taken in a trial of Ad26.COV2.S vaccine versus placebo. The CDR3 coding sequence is TGTGCCAGCAGTTTATTTGCCGGGGGCGAGACCCAGTACTTC. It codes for CASSLFAGGETQYF.